The next 24 T cell receptor beta chains were all read from a single sample in a study of glioma-infiltrating T cells after dendritic cell vaccination. Produced via immunoSEQ multiplex PCR; TCRdb's table is partial and in-frame only. The data hold roughly 60,000 clones, with about 89% observed a single time. Time point defined: after dendritic cell vaccination, including at tumor progression/relapse. The starting material was blood, obtained after dendritic cell vaccination. The receptors were sampled from a human donor with glioblastoma.

CDR3 nucleotides: TGTGCCAGCAGTTACCTAGCGGGATCCTACGAGCAGTACTTC. Translated: CASSYLAGSYEQYF. The chain recombines TRBV6-5 with TRBJ2-5; 9 bases are a match to TRBD2. The J call is doubtful: the DNA matches TRBJ2-7 better. The CDR3 sequence is 14 residues long. Germline assignment: CDR1 MNHEY and CDR2 SVGAGI.

The sample holds one count of this clone. This chain joins TRBV19 and TRBJ1-5, with a weak D call TRBD1 (5 bases). V lost 3 bases and J lost 4, with 10 bases in between. The CDR3 totals 14 residues. Germline V lookup: CDR1 LNHDA, CDR2 SQIVND (reference sequence). CDR3 nucleotides: TGTGCCAGTAGTATCCAGGGAAGTAATCAGCCCCAGCATTTT. This translates into CASSIQGSNQPQHF.

The chain links TRBV5-1 to TRBJ1-2; D ambiguous. Germline-derived CDR1 and CDR2 are SGHRS and YFSETQ. The V and J ends lost 0 bases and 4 bases respectively, with 7 bases between them. The CDR3 spans 13 residues. The CDR3 nucleotides are TGCGCCAGCAGCTTGGCGGGGAGCTATGGCTACACCTTC. It translates to CASSLAGSYGYTF. The variable domain in full, with the rest retrieved from reference TRBV5-1 and TRBJ1-2, is KAGVTQTPRYLIKTRGQQVTLSCSPISGHRSVSWYQQTPGQGLQFLFEYFSETQRNKGNFPGRFSGRQFSNSRSEMNVSTLELGDSALYLCASSLAGSYGYTFGSGTRLTVV.

The chain links TRBV7-2 to TRBJ2-1; 8 nucleotides match TRBD1. V lost 5 bases, J lost 9 bases, and 15 bases stayed unmatched. The CDR3 sequence is 16 residues long. Germline CDR1 and CDR2: SGHTA and FQGNSA. The CDR3 is CASSPAGGRRSIEQFF. The CDR3, as DNA: TGTGCCAGCAGCCCGGCAGGGGGCCGCCGAAGTATTGAGCAGTTCTTC.

The V and J genes are TRBV4-1 and TRBJ1-2, with no clear D. CDR3 length equals 15 residues. V was shortened by 0 bases and J by 4 bases, with 12 bases between the two germline ends. Germline CDR1 MGHRA, CDR2 YSYEKL. The CDR3 loop reads CASSQDNTVFYGYTF. The CDR3 DNA is TGCGCCAGCAGCCAAGATAATACAGTTTTCTATGGCTACACCTTC.

This clone occurred a few times. The genes are TRBV5-6 and TRBJ1-1; 8 bases agree with TRBD1. Germline CDR1 and CDR2: SGHDT and YYEEEE. The length of the CDR3 is 15 residues. J was trimmed by 2 bases and V by 7 bases; bases with no gene match: 10. CDR3 bases: TGTGCCAGCCAGGGTGACAGGGGACGAAACACTGAAGCTTTCTTT. It yields the protein CASQGDRGRNTEAFF.

The genes are TRBV3-2 and TRBJ2-7; TRBD1, as called in the table, went unchecked against the DNA. TRBV3-2 is termed a pseudogene. The length of the CDR3 is 9 residues. The CDR3 loop reads CAGPYEQYF. CDR3 bases: TGTGCCGGCCCCTACGAGCAGTACTTC.

This clone was seen more than once but under ten times. This rearrangement joins TRBV5-1 to TRBJ2-7; D possibly corresponds to TRBD1 (6 bases). Germline V gene sequence: CDR1 SGHRS, CDR2 YFSETQ. Trimming stripped 0 bases from V and 0 bases from J, with 10 bases between. The CDR3 consists of 15 residues. CDR3 residues: CASSLAVTGSYEQYF. The CDR3 region has the DNA TGCGCCAGCAGCTTGGCGGTGACAGGCTCCTACGAGCAGTACTTC.

This rearrangement joins TRBV5-5 to TRBJ2-7, with D hard to call. CDR3 length: 13 residues. Germline V gene sequence: CDR1 SGHKS, CDR2 YYEKEE (reference sequence). Trimming removed 4 bases from V and 2 bases from J, with 10 bases in between. The CDR3 DNA reads TGTGCCAGCAGCCGTGACACCGCCTACGAGCAGTACTTC. Its translation: CASSRDTAYEQYF.

This clone was found once. This rearrangement joins TRBV6-4 to TRBJ2-7; a weak D match, TRBD1 (6 bases). This CDR3 contains 15 residues. V lost 4 bases and J lost 5, with 18 bases in between. Germline lookup yields CDR1 MRHNA and CDR2 SNTAGT. The CDR3 nucleotides are TGTGCCAGCAGTGCGGAACAGGGCTTTCTCCACGAGCAGTACTTC. It yields the protein CASSAEQGFLHEQYF.

This clone came up a few times. The chain joins TRBV4-1 to TRBJ1-5; 7 nucleotides line up with TRBD1. Trimming cost V 0 bases and J 0 bases; bases outside gene matches: 8. This CDR3 has 18 amino acids. The germline V gene encodes CDR1 MGHRA and CDR2 YSYEKL. The DNA of the CDR3 is TGCGCCAGCAGCCAAGAACGACAGGGATTTTATAGCAATCAGCCCCAGCATTTT. Its translation: CASSQERQGFYSNQPQHF.

The V gene is TRBV9, the J gene TRBJ1-2, with 7 bases lining up with TRBD1. Germline values: CDR1 SGDLS, CDR2 YYNGEE. This CDR3 has 15 residues. Trimming at V came to 0 bases and at J to 5 bases, leaving 7 bases not matched to a gene. This CDR3 reads CASSVEEGAKYGYTF. CDR3 sequence (DNA): TGTGCCAGCAGCGTAGAGGAGGGGGCGAAATATGGCTACACCTTC.

The chain combines TRBV7-2 with TRBJ1-1, with D hard to call. Germline V CDR1 and CDR2: SGHTA, FQGNSA. Between the trimmed V and J ends, which lost 1 base and 9 bases, there was a span of 12 bases. The CDR3 loop spans 13 amino acids. Here the CDR3 DNA reads TGTGCCAGCAGCTTAGGAGAAGCGCGCCAAGCTTTCTTT. Translating it yields CASSLGEARQAFF.

This clone was counted a few times. The chain joins TRBV4-1 to TRBJ2-1, with D unresolved. With 5 bases removed from V and 5 bases from J, the gap between germline ends came to 7 bases. The CDR3 spans 12 residues. From germline, CDR1 is MGHRA and CDR2 YSYEKL. The CDR3 is CASSDFDNEQFF. The CDR3 coding sequence is TGCGCCAGCAGCGACTTTGACAATGAGCAGTTCTTC.

This clone was seen just once. The rearrangement uses TRBV9 and TRBJ1-3; possible D gene TRBD1, 5 bases. This CDR3 is 16 amino acids long. The V end lost 4 bases, the J end lost 1 base, and 15 bases lay between the germline ends. CDR1 SGDLS and CDR2 YYNGEE come from the germline V gene. CDR3 bases: TGTGCCAGCAGCACCAATAAACAGGATTCTGGAAACACCATATATTTT. Its protein product is CASSTNKQDSGNTIYF.

The genes are TRBV4-2 and TRBJ1-4; the match to TRBD1 covers 10 bases. The CDR3 loop spans 17 amino acids. J lost 8 bases, V lost 4 bases, and 13 bases had no gene match. Germline V gene data show CDR1 as LGHNA and CDR2 as YNFKEQ. The CDR3 nucleotides are TGTGCCAGCAGCCGGACGGAGTCCGGGACAGGGGTGGAAAAACTGTTTTTT. Its translation is CASSRTESGTGVEKLFF.

The genes are TRBV6-6 and TRBJ2-2; 12 nucleotides match TRBD2. Per germline, CDR1 MNHNY and CDR2 SVGAGI (reference sequence). The CDR3 length is 15 residues. Unmatched junction bases numbered 4, after V lost 8 bases and J lost 3 bases. CDR3 loop: CASGRLAGDTGELFF. The CDR3 region has the DNA TGTGCCAGCGGCAGACTAGCGGGAGACACCGGGGAGCTGTTTTTT.

The V and J genes are TRBV25-1 and TRBJ2-3; D possibly corresponds to TRBD2 (5 bases). The CDR3 is made up of 16 amino acids. The germline CDR1 and CDR2 sequences are MGHDK and SYGVNS. V gave up 2 bases and J gave up 0 bases, with 12 bases separating them. Here the CDR3 reads CASSEQAAISTDTQYF. The DNA for the CDR3 is TGTGCCAGCAGTGAACAAGCGGCCATTAGCACAGATACGCAGTATTTT.

V and J are TRBV7-8 and TRBJ1-2; no clear D. Per the germline V gene, CDR1 is SGHVS and CDR2 is FQNEAQ. The CDR3 loop spans 18 amino acids. V lost 1 base and J lost 4, with 22 bases in between. In nucleotides, the CDR3 is TGTGCCAGCAGCTTAGTCACCCGGGTCCGGAGGGATTCCTATGGCTACACCTTC. Protein: CASSLVTRVRRDSYGYTF.

This clone has only a few counts. The chain is built from TRBV29-1 and TRBJ2-1, with a possible D match to TRBD2 (6 bases). Trimming cost V 8 bases and J 6 bases, with 23 bases left between them. Per the germline V gene, CDR1 is SQVTM and CDR2 is ANQGSEA. The CDR3 spans 15 residues. The CDR3 here is CSLRGGKVFRNEQFF. As DNA, the CDR3 is TGCAGCCTCCGAGGCGGGAAGGTTTTTCGCAATGAGCAGTTCTTC.

The rearrangement links TRBV4-3 to TRBJ1-1; possible D gene TRBD1, 6 bases. Trimming removed 0 bases from V and 4 bases from J, with 12 bases in between. There are 15 residues in the CDR3. Germline values: CDR1 LGHNA, CDR2 YSLEER. The CDR3 region has the DNA TGCGCCAGCAGCCAAGAGGCGACAGGACCCACTGAAGCTTTCTTT. As protein: CASSQEATGPTEAFF.

The rearrangement links TRBV18 to TRBJ1-2, with D possibly being TRBD1 (5 bases). V dropped 6 bases and J dropped 3 bases, with 14 bases sitting between them. This CDR3 contains 14 residues. Per germline, CDR1 KGHSH and CDR2 LQKENI. The CDR3 region is CASSENDRDYGYTF. The DNA for the CDR3 is TGTGCCAGCTCCGAGAACGACAGAGACTATGGCTACACCTTC.

J is TRBJ1-2 and V is TRBV7-2; TRBD1 aligns across 8 bases. The V segment lost 1 base and the J segment 8 bases; nucleotides outside the gene matches: 6. There are 14 residues in the CDR3. Germline V CDR1 and CDR2: SGHTA, FQGNSA. The CDR3 sequence is CASSLEARGRGYTF. CDR3 DNA: TGTGCCAGCAGCTTAGAGGCCAGGGGGCGAGGCTACACCTTC.

Details on this clone: Germline and junction disagree at one end, which may indicate a read error. Other DNA sequences in this sample translate to the same CDR3. This sequence joins TRBV10-3 and TRBJ1-6; a weak D match, TRBD1 (5 bases). The V gene's germline CDR1 is ENHRY and CDR2 SYGVKD. This CDR3 has 19 residues. CDR3 DNA: TGTGCCATCAGTGACGCCAGGGCCTCTAAAAGCTCCTATAATTCCCCCCTCCACTTT. It yields the protein CAISDARASKSSYNSPLHF.